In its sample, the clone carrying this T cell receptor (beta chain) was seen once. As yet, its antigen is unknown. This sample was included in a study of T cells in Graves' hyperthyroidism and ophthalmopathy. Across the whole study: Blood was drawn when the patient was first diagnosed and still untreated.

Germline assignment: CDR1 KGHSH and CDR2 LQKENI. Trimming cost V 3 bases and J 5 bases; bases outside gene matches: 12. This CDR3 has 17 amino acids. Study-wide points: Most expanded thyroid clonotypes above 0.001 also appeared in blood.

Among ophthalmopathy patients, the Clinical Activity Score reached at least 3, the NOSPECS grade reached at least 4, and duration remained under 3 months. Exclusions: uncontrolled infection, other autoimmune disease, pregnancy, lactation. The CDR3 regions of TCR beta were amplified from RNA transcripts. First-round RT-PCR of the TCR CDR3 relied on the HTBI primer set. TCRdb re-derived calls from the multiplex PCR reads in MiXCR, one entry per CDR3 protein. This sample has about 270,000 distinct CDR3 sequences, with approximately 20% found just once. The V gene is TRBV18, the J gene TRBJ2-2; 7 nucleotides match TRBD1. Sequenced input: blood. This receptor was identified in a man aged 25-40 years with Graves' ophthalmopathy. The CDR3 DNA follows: TGTGCCAGCTCACCGATTCCGGGACAGAAGCCGACCGGGGAGCTGTTTTTT. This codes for CASSPIPGQKPTGELFF. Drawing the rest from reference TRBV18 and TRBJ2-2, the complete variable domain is NAGVMQNPRHLVRRRGQEARLRCSPMKGHSHVYWYRQLPEEGLKFMVYLQKENIIDESGMPKERFSAEFPKEGPSILRIQQVVRGDSAAYFCASSPIPGQKPTGELFFGEGSRLTVL.